Each of the 15 T cell receptor beta chains below was sequenced from the same sample in a study of T cells after yellow fever vaccination. TCRdb itself ran the 5' RACE reads through MiXCR, one entry per CDR3 protein. The sample has 450,000 to 600,000 distinct CDR3 sequences; 13% are singletons. The source material was PBMCs, sampled on the day of the yellow fever booster vaccination. The receptors originated from a young man who received the YFV17D yellow fever vaccine.

The gene calls are TRBV12-3 or TRBV12-4 and TRBJ1-5; D gene ambiguous. This CDR3 comprises 13 residues. The V gene lost 1 base and the J gene lost 4 bases, with 5 bases spanning the gap. The CDR3: CASSLEENQPQHF. The CDR3 DNA sequence: TGTGCCAGCAGTTTAGAGGAAAATCAGCCCCAGCATTTT.

This clonotype was observed a handful of times. This rearrangement joins TRBV4-3 to TRBJ2-1; 11 bases are shared with TRBD2. The germline V gene encodes CDR1 LGHNA and CDR2 YSLEER. J was trimmed by 2 bases and V by 0 bases; bases with no gene match: 3. This CDR3 region has 17 residues. The CDR3: CASSQDLAGGTYNEQFF. The CDR3 region has the DNA TGCGCCAGCAGCCAAGATCTAGCGGGAGGCACCTACAATGAGCAGTTCTTC.

This rearrangement joins TRBV5-1 to TRBJ2-2; D gene ambiguous. Trimming took 6 bases from V and 4 from J, leaving 10 bases between them. Per the germline V gene, CDR1 is SGHRS and CDR2 is YFSETQ. This CDR3 contains 13 residues. CDR3 DNA sequence: TGCGCCAGCACGACGCCTCCCACCGGGGAGCTGTTTTTT. It translates to CASTTPPTGELFF.

This clonotype was counted between two and nine times. The chain uses TRBV6-5 and TRBJ2-7; unclear D gene. Germline loops: CDR1 MNHEY, CDR2 SVGAGI. The CDR3 totals 15 residues. V lost 2 bases and J lost 6, with 17 bases in between. The CDR3 loop reads CASSYTTPVRGEQYF. DNA for the CDR3: TGTGCCAGCAGTTACACGACGCCGGTCAGAGGCGAGCAGTACTTC.

This clonotype was found a few times. The gene calls are TRBV7-2 and TRBJ2-6; D ambiguous. CDR1 and CDR2 (germline): SGHTA, FQGNSA. The CDR3 has 16 residues. V was pared by 4 bases and J by 0 bases, with 10 bases between. The CDR3 spells CASSSMSISGANVLTF. The DNA for the CDR3 is TGTGCCAGCAGCTCAATGTCAATCTCTGGGGCCAACGTCCTGACTTTC.

This clonotype appeared a few times. V usage is TRBV4-3 and J usage is TRBJ2-1; perhaps TRBD1 as D (6 bases). In germline, CDR1 is LGHNA, CDR2 YSLEER. With 4 bases removed from V and 4 bases from J, the gap between germline ends came to 17 bases. This CDR3 region has 16 residues. The CDR3 spells CASSPTRGYDYNEQFF. DNA for the CDR3: TGCGCCAGCAGCCCTACCAGGGGTTACGATTACAATGAGCAGTTCTTC.

This clonotype was seen a handful of times. The J gene is TRBJ2-5, the V gene TRBV20-1, with TRBD2 matching over 9 bases. V was pared by 6 bases and J by 5 bases, with 4 bases of the junction left unmatched. CDR3 length: 12 residues. Germline V lookup: CDR1 DFQATT, CDR2 SNEGSKA (reference sequence). Here the CDR3 reads CSAPTSGETQYF. CDR3 bases: TGCAGTGCCCCGACTAGCGGCGAGACCCAGTACTTC.

This clonotype was seen a handful of times. The genes are TRBV7-2 and TRBJ2-3, with a tentative D call TRBD1 (6 bases). Per germline, CDR1 SGHTA and CDR2 FQGNSA. V was shortened by 5 bases and J by 3 bases, with 18 bases between the two germline ends. This CDR3 is built from 16 residues. CDR3 in amino acids: CASSPPPGAITDTQYF. CDR3 sequence (DNA): TGTGCCAGCAGCCCCCCTCCAGGGGCGATAACAGATACGCAGTATTTT.

This clonotype has more than one count but fewer than ten. The gene calls are TRBV5-1 and TRBJ2-2; possible D gene TRBD1, 7 bases. Deletions cut 1 base from V and 0 bases from J, with 13 bases between. The germline gives CDR1 SGHRS, CDR2 YFSETQ. This CDR3 spans 17 amino acids. CDR3 DNA: TGCGCCAGCAGCTTGAAGCAGGGGGAGGCGAACACCGGGGAGCTGTTTTTT. Protein sequence: CASSLKQGEANTGELFF.

This clonotype was detected only a few times. V gene TRBV7-9 combines with J gene TRBJ2-1; 9 bases align to TRBD2. The length of the CDR3 is 16 residues. Germline CDR1 is SEHNR and CDR2 is FQNEAQ (reference sequence). Trimming removed 2 bases from V and 7 bases from J; junction bases left unmatched: 9. CDR3 sequence: CASSLFRKREDNEQFF. The CDR3, as DNA: TGTGCCAGCAGCTTATTCCGGAAGCGGGAGGATAATGAGCAGTTCTTC.

The chain links TRBV7-9 to TRBJ2-2, with 9 nucleotides matching TRBD1. J gave up 3 bases and V 2 bases, and 4 bases lay outside the gene matches. Germline loops: CDR1 SEHNR, CDR2 FQNEAQ (reference sequence). CDR3 length: 16 residues. This chain's CDR3 is CASSLNRGPDTGELFF. The CDR3 bases are TGTGCCAGCAGCTTAAACAGGGGGCCCGACACCGGGGAGCTGTTTTTT.

V gene TRBV9 combines with J gene TRBJ2-2, with D possibly matching TRBD2 (6 bases). The CDR3 covers 12 residues. The V end was cut by 4 bases, the J end by 9 bases, with 10 bases between. From germline, CDR1 is SGDLS and CDR2 YYNGEE. The CDR3 protein is CASSLGGRELFF. CDR3 nucleotide sequence: TGTGCCAGCAGCTTGGGAGGCCGGGAGCTGTTTTTT.

There are many counts of this clonotype. The rearrangement uses TRBV28 and TRBJ2-4, with D hard to call. Trimming removed 7 bases at V and 4 bases at J, with 11 bases between. CDR3 size: 13 residues. Germline assignment: CDR1 MDHEN and CDR2 SYDVKM. The CDR3 loop is CASIGSPKNIQYF. The CDR3 nucleotides read TGTGCCAGCATCGGGTCACCAAAAAACATTCAGTACTTC.

V is TRBV5-1 and J is TRBJ2-7; 9 bases match TRBD1. CDR1 is SGHRS, CDR2 YFSETQ, per germline. The trim removed 2 bases at V and 4 bases at J, leaving 10 bases unmatched. The CDR3 runs 16 residues. The CDR3 DNA sequence: TGCGCCAGCAGCTTATCTAAAGGACAGGGGTTGTACGAGCAGTACTTC. This codes for CASSLSKGQGLYEQYF.

V is TRBV6-2 or TRBV6-3 and J is TRBJ2-5, with a possible D match to TRBD2 (5 bases). CDR3 size: 15 residues. V was shortened by 6 bases and J by 4 bases, with 18 bases between the two germline ends. The germline V gene has CDR1 MNHEY and CDR2 SVGEGT. The CDR3 spells CASRTSAGVGETQYF. In DNA, the CDR3 is TGTGCCAGCAGAACCTCAGCCGGGGTGGGAGAGACCCAGTACTTC.